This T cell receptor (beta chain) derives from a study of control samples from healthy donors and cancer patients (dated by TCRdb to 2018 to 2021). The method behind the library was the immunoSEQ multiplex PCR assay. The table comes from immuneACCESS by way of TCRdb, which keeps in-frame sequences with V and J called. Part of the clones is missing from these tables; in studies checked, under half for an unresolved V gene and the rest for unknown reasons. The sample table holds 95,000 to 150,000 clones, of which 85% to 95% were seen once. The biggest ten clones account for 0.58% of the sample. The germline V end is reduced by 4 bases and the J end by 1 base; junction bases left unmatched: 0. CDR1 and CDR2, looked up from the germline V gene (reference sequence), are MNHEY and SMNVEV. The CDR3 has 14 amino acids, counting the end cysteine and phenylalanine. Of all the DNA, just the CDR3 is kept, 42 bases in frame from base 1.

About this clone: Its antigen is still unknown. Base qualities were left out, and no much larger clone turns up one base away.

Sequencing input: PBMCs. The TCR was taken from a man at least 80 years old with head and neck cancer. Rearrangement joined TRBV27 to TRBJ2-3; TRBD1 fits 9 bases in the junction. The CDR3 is CASSWDRGTDTQYF. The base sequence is TGTGCCAGCAGTTGGGACAGGGGCACAGATACGCAGTATTTT.